This T cell receptor beta chain was identified during a study of CD8 T cells in Susac syndrome. Study conclusions and caveats: A relatively small number of individuals underwent TCR sequencing and HLA analysis.

An input of about 0.45 to 1 ug of RNA was subjected to reverse transcription using random hexamers. A single record per CDR3 protein comes from TCRdb applying MiXCR to the immunoSEQ multiplex PCR reads. The sample lists around 300,000 distinct CDR3 sequences, over 75% occurring once. As concerns this clonotype: Its target is not known.

This TCR was recovered from a human donor with multiple sclerosis. The sequencing sample was made of CD8+ T cells from PBMCs.

The CDR3 here is CASSPTLSNYGYTF. The CDR3, as DNA: TGTGCCAGCAGTCCCACCCTTTCTAACTATGGCTACACCTTC. The rearrangement links TRBV28 to TRBJ1-2; D ambiguous. V was pared by 5 bases and J by 0 bases, with 10 bases between. The germline CDR1 and CDR2 sequences are MDHEN and SYDVKM. CDR3 size: 14 residues.